These T cell receptor beta chains were read from a single sample in a study of Ad26.COV2.S vaccination and SARS-CoV-2 variants. The assay was immunoSEQ multiplex PCR, and TCRdb's table has in-frame clones only and misses some. Here the sample spans 400,000 to 500,000 clones, around 89% being singletons. Sequencing used peripheral blood, obtained in a trial of Ad26.COV2.S vaccine versus placebo. Receptor source: a person aged 18-60 years who received the Ad26.COV2.S COVID-19 vaccine or a placebo. The CDR3 runs from the conserved cysteine through the conserved F or W. The D gene is left open where the match is weak. Some rows mark clone size as missing; the rest say once, few, many or name a class of expanded clone.

DNA	CDR3	J	D	size	V
TGTGCCAGCAGCCAAGGGGACAGGGTGTTGAAGAATGAGCAGTTCTTC	CASSQGDRVLKNEQFF	TRBJ2-1	TRBD1	.	TRBV3-1/TRBV3-2
TGCAGCGTCTACGGGGGAATAGATGAGCAGTTCTTC	CSVYGGIDEQFF	TRBJ2-1	.	.	TRBV29-1
TGTGCCAGCAGCTTAGCGGGACAGCCTGGAAACACCATATATTTT	CASSLAGQPGNTIYF	TRBJ1-3	TRBD1	.	TRBV11-2
TGTGCCAGCAGCTCGTCCCATAGCACAGATACGCAGTATTTT	CASSSSHSTDTQYF	TRBJ2-3	.	once	TRBV7-2
TGTGCCAGCAGTTACTCGTCGGGACAGGGCGGTGAAAAACTGTTTTTT	CASSYSSGQGGEKLFF	TRBJ1-4	TRBD1	.	TRBV6-5
TGCGCCAGCAGCCAAGACAGGGAGGTCTACACCTTC	CASSQDREVYTF	TRBJ1-2	.	.	TRBV4-1
TGTGCCAGCAGTGAGTACCGCGCGAACACCGGGGAGCTGTTTTTT	CASSEYRANTGELFF	TRBJ2-2	.	.	TRBV28
TGTGCCAGCAGCCGGGAGTACGAGCAGTACTTC	CASSREYEQYF	TRBJ2-7	.	.	TRBV2
TGTGCCAGCAGCTTACAGGGGGGAATCTCTGAAGCTTTCTTT	CASSLQGGISEAFF	TRBJ1-1	TRBD1	.	TRBV7-2
TGTGCCAGCAGTTTCCGGGGGACTGAAAAACTGTTTTTT	CASSFRGTEKLFF	TRBJ1-4	.	few	TRBV28
TGTGCCAGTAGTATTTCGGGCTTCTCTGGGGCCAACGTCCTGACTTTC	CASSISGFSGANVLTF	TRBJ2-6	.	.	TRBV19
TGCAGCGTTCTACAGGGGGCGTCCTACGAGCAGTACTTC	CSVLQGASYEQYF	TRBJ2-7	TRBD1	.	TRBV29-1